The sequence of this T cell receptor (beta chain) was determined in a study of patients and donors after allogeneic stem cell transplantation. TCRdb itself ran the RT-PCR reads through MiXCR, one entry per CDR3 protein. The top ten clones hold about 3% of a sample with almost 90,000 distinct CDR3 sequences, roughly 5.1% of them seen once. This CDR3 spans 12 amino acids. With regard to this clonotype: A read error may produce the germline difference seen at one junction end.

The clonotype comes from a human donor who was either an allogeneic HSCT recipient or a stem cell or donor lymphocyte infusion donor (not recorded which). It is not recorded whose cells these are; they may come from a transplant donor. The sample was blood, either unsorted or a sorted T cell fraction (not recorded which). The V gene is TRBV12-3 or TRBV12-4, the J gene TRBJ1-3; TRBD1 might be the D (5 bases). The CDR3 sequence: CASSVQGITIYF. In DNA form, the CDR3 reads TGTGCCAGCAGTGTCCAGGGAATCACCATATATTTT.